The clone carrying this T cell receptor (beta chain) was observed at least ten times. Trimming cost V 9 bases and J 2 bases; bases outside gene matches: 8. The CDR3 is 16 residues long. The sample is drawn from a study of patients with pleural tuberculosis. A single record per CDR3 protein comes from TCRdb applying MiXCR to the reads. Found here are about 50,000 distinct CDR3 sequences, about 6.8% of them singletons; the top ten hold 15% to 20%. The chain uses TRBV12-3 or TRBV12-4 and TRBJ1-5; 12 bases are a match to TRBD1. The origin of this receptor is a human donor with pleural tuberculosis. The CDR3 nucleotides are TGTGCCAGGAAGGGACAGGGGGCCAGGGGCAATCAGCCCCAGCATTTT. It encodes CARKGQGARGNQPQHF.